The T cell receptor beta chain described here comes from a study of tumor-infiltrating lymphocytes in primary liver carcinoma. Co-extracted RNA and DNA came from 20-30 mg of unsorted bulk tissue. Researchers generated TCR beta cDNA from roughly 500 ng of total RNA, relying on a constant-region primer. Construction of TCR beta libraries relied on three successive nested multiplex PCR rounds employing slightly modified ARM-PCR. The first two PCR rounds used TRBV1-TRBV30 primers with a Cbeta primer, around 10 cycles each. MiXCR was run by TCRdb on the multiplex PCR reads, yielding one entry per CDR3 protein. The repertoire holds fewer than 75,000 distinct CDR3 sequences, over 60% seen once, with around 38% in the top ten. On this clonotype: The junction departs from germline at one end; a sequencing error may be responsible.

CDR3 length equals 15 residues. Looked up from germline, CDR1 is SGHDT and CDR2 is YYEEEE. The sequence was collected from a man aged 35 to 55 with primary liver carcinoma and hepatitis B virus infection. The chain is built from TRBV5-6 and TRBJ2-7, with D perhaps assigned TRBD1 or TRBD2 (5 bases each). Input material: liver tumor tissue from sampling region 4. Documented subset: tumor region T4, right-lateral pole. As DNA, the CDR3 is TGTGCTAGCAGCTTTAGAGGGACGGGGTCCTACGAGCAGTACTTC. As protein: CASSFRGTGSYEQYF.